A selection of T cell receptor beta chains follows, all from one sample in a study of cytomegalovirus exposure and HLA in healthy donors. Using immunoSEQ multiplex PCR, the repertoire was profiled, and TCRdb retains in-frame clones only, with some absent. The sample gives some 130,000 clones, more than 70% of which show up once; approximately 2% is in the top ten. The sequencing sample was made of PBMCs. The receptors were sampled from a man aged 30 to 39 in good health and CMV-seronegative. Each CDR3 is given with its conserved first and last residue. Fields, in order: J gene, D gene, clone size, V gene, CDR3 protein, CDR3 DNA. A D gene is named only where the DNA matches it firmly. A clone size is listed for some rows: how often the clone was seen (once, few, many), or a class if it is expanded.

>TRBJ2-6|TRBD1|.|TRBV7-8
CASSSQGAGANVLTF
TGTGCCAGCAGCTCACAGGGGGCTGGGGCCAACGTCCTGACTTTC
>TRBJ2-7|TRBD2|.|TRBV27
CASSPGGGRVVNEQYF
TGTGCCAGCAGCCCGGGGGGCGGGAGGGTAGTAAACGAGCAGTACTTC
>TRBJ2-7|.|.|TRBV27
CASTLEGEQYF
TGTGCCAGCACTCTAGAGGGTGAGCAGTACTTC
>TRBJ2-2|TRBD2|.|TRBV7-3
CASSPRPGTSGRSNTGELFF
TGTGCCAGCAGCCCACGACCCGGGACTAGCGGGAGGTCGAACACCGGGGAGCTGTTTTTT
>TRBJ2-5|.|.|TRBV5-6
CASSYRDQETQYF
TGTGCCAGCAGCTACCGGGACCAAGAGACCCAGTACTTC
>TRBJ2-1|.|.|TRBV2
CASSRDSHFNEQFF
TGTGCCAGCTCGAGGGACTCCCATTTCAATGAGCAGTTCTTC
>TRBJ1-1|.|.|TRBV21-1
CASSKRWSGSEAEAFF
TGTGCCAGCAGCAAACGATGGAGCGGTTCTGAGGCTGAAGCTTTCTTT
>TRBJ2-2|TRBD2|.|TRBV5-1
CASSLVSSGSRYTGELFF
TGCGCCAGCAGCTTGGTGTCTAGCGGGAGTCGATACACCGGGGAGCTGTTTTTT
>TRBJ2-3|.|.|TRBV19
CASSIRRGAVDTQYF
TGTGCCAGTAGTATTAGGCGGGGAGCGGTAGATACGCAGTATTTT
>TRBJ2-3|.|.|TRBV11-2
CASSFIQGRADTQYF
TGTGCCAGCAGCTTTATACAGGGAAGGGCAGATACGCAGTATTTT
>TRBJ1-5|.|.|TRBV27
CASSLNPQNPNQPQHF
TGTGCCAGCAGTTTAAATCCCCAGAACCCCAATCAGCCCCAGCATTTT
>TRBJ2-4|TRBD2|.|TRBV28
CASSWGREVKNIQYF
TGTGCCAGCAGTTGGGGGCGGGAGGTCAAAAACATTCAGTACTTC
>TRBJ2-7|.|few|TRBV5-1
CASSSQETVTYEQYF
TGCGCCAGCAGCTCTCAGGAGACAGTTACCTACGAGCAGTACTTC
>TRBJ2-7|.|.|TRBV7-8
CASSPDYLSREQYF
TGTGCCAGCAGCCCAGACTATCTCAGTAGGGAGCAGTACTTC
>TRBJ2-3|TRBD2|.|TRBV10-3
CAISESGLAGTDTQYF
TGTGCCATCAGTGAGTCAGGACTAGCGGGCACAGATACGCAGTATTTT
>TRBJ2-5|.|.|TRBV19
CASSIYREETQYF
TGTGCCAGTAGTATCTACAGGGAAGAGACCCAGTACTTC
>TRBJ2-3|TRBD2|.|TRBV7-2
CASSSGTSATTDTQYF
TGTGCCAGCAGCTCGGGGACTAGCGCAACAACAGATACGCAGTATTTT
>TRBJ2-2|TRBD2|.|TRBV4-2
CASSQETAGNTGELFF
TGTGCCAGCAGCCAAGAAACAGCGGGAAACACCGGGGAGCTGTTTTTT
>TRBJ1-3|.|.|TRBV5-8
CASSFPGSGNTIYF
TGTGCCAGCAGCTTTCCAGGGTCTGGAAACACCATATATTTT
>TRBJ2-7|.|once|TRBV19
CASSIDLAGFYSYEQYF
TGTGCCAGTAGTATAGATCTCGCCGGTTTTTATTCCTACGAGCAGTACTTC
>TRBJ2-7|TRBD1|once|TRBV19
CASSIGDRGLLEQYF
TGTGCCAGTAGTATTGGGGACAGGGGGCTGTTGGAGCAGTACTTC
>TRBJ1-1|TRBD1|.|TRBV19
CASTSLFDRGPEAFF
TGTGCCAGTACCTCCTTATTCGACAGGGGCCCTGAAGCTTTCTTT
>TRBJ2-1|.|.|TRBV11-1
CASSLLSSYNEQFF
TGTGCCAGCAGCTTGTTGAGCTCCTACAATGAGCAGTTCTTC
>TRBJ2-1|.|.|TRBV5-6
CASTLSSYNEQFF
TGTGCCAGCACCCTCAGCTCCTACAATGAGCAGTTCTTC
>TRBJ2-3|.|.|TRBV27
CASSPDGGPTQYF
TGTGCCAGCAGTCCAGACGGAGGGCCTACGCAGTATTTT
>TRBJ2-7|.|.|TRBV4-1
CASSQGQLREQYF
TGCGCCAGCAGCCAAGGACAGTTACGCGAGCAGTACTTC
>TRBJ2-1|TRBD2|few|TRBV10-3
CAIRLASGSNEQFF
TGTGCCATCAGGTTAGCTAGCGGGAGTAATGAGCAGTTCTTC
>TRBJ2-7|.|few|TRBV5-6
CASSLERYEQYF
TGTGCCAGCAGCTTAGAGAGATACGAGCAGTACTTC
>TRBJ1-5|.|once|TRBV25-1
CASSDPGRGDWPQHF
TGTGCCAGCAGTGATCCAGGGAGGGGAGATTGGCCCCAGCATTTT
>TRBJ2-4|.|.|TRBV4-1
CASSRALDAKNIQYF
TGCGCCAGCAGCCGAGCTCTAGATGCCAAAAACATTCAGTACTTC
>TRBJ2-3|.|.|TRBV7-6
CASSLALRQLSTDTQYF
TGTGCCAGCAGCTTAGCGCTACGACAGTTAAGCACAGATACGCAGTATTTT
>TRBJ2-1|TRBD2|.|TRBV29-1
CSVDRSGSSYNEQFF
TGCAGCGTTGACCGCAGCGGGAGCTCCTACAATGAGCAGTTCTTC
>TRBJ2-2|.|.|TRBV25-1
CASSVRQSTNTGELFF
TGTGCCAGCAGTGTACGACAGAGCACGAACACCGGGGAGCTGTTTTTT